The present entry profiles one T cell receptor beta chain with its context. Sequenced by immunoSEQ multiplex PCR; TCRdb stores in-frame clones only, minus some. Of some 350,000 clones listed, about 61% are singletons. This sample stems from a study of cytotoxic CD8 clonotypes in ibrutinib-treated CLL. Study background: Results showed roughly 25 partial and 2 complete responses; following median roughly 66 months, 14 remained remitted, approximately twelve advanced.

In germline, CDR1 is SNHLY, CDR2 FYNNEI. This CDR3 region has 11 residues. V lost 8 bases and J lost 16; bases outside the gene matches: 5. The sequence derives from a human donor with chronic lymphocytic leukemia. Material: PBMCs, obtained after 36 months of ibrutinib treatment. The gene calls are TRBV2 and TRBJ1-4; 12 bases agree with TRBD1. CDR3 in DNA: TGTGCCAGCGAAGGGACAGGGGGCTCGTTTTTT. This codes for CASEGTGGSFF.